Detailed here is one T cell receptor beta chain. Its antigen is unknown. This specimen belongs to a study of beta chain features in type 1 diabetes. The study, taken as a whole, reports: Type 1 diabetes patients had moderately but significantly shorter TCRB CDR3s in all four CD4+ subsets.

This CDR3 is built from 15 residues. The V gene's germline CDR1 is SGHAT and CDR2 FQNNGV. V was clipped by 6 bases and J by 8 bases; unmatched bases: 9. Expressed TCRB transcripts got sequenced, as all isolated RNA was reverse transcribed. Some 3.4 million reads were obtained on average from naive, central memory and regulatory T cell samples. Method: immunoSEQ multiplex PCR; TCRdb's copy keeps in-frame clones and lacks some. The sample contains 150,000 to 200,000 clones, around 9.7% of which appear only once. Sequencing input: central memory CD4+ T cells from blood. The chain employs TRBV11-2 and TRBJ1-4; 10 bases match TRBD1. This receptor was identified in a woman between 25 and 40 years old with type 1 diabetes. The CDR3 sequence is CASSPRQGAQEKLFF. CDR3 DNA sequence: TGTGCCAGCAGTCCAAGACAGGGGGCGCAAGAAAAACTGTTTTTT.